This section outlines one T cell receptor beta chain sequence together with its context. The target antigen is unknown. This sample stems from a study of beta chain features in type 1 diabetes. Points from the study as a whole: The question of HLA type influencing TCRB rearrangement was one that remained unresolved here. All four CD4+ subsets from Type 1 diabetes patients carried moderately but significantly shorter TCRB CDR3s. Possible PCR preference for shorter templates applied equally to patients and controls.

cDNA synthesis used the whole RNA isolate, giving expressed TCRB sequences. Assay: immunoSEQ multiplex PCR; the TCRdb copy retains only in-frame clones and omits some. The sample yields about 650,000 clones, over 10% seen once. Once sorted, every population was more than 95% pure. Input material: naive CD4+ T cells from blood. The clonotype comes from a man aged 30-40 years with type 1 diabetes.

CDR3 amino acids: CASSELGGRETQYF. DNA for the CDR3: TGTGCCAGCAGTGAATTAGGGGGGAGAGAGACCCAGTACTTC. The chain couples TRBV6-1 to TRBJ2-5, with D perhaps being TRBD1 or TRBD2 (6 bases each). Germline-derived CDR1 and CDR2 are MNHNS and SASEGT. Trimming left V 2 bases short and J 4 bases short, with 11 bases between. The CDR3 length is 14 residues.